The 12 T cell receptor beta chains below were found in one sample sequenced in a study of blood T cell repertoires in COVID-19. TCRdb's table, derived via immunoSEQ multiplex PCR, lists solely in-frame clones and lacks some. Of 190,000 or so clones in the sample, 80% to 90% were seen once. The sample consisted of peripheral blood. The receptors come from a woman aged 18-35 years who had recovered from COVID-19.

The chain uses TRBV30 and TRBJ2-4, with 11 nucleotides matching TRBD1. J lost 7 bases, V lost 2 bases, and 13 bases had no gene match. Per the germline V gene, CDR1 is GTSNPN and CDR2 is SVGIG (reference sequence). This CDR3 is 17 amino acids long. The CDR3 region is CAWSFPGTGGPRNIQYF. The CDR3 DNA is TGTGCCTGGAGTTTTCCCGGGACAGGGGGGCCGAGGAACATTCAGTACTTC. The complete variable domain, with remaining parts taken from reference TRBV30 and TRBJ2-4, reads SQTIHQWPATLVQPVGSPLSLECTVEGTSNPNLYWYRQAAGRGLQLLFYSVGIGQISSEVPQNLSASRPQDRQFILSSKKLLLSDSGFYLCAWSFPGTGGPRNIQYFGAGTRLSVL.

The chain carries TRBV12-3 or TRBV12-4 and TRBJ2-1; 7 nucleotides match TRBD2. The CDR3 extends over 11 amino acids. Losses at the gene ends were 3 bases for V and 13 bases for J; bases not matched to a gene: 3. CDR3 in amino acids: CASSFGGFQFF. CDR3 coding DNA: TGTGCCAGCAGTTTCGGGGGGTTCCAGTTCTTC.

This chain joins TRBV24-1 and TRBJ2-3, with 9 bases lining up with TRBD2. Germline V CDR1 and CDR2: KGHDR, SFDVKD. The V gene end was trimmed by 1 base and the J gene end by 1 base; junction bases not matched to a gene: 5. CDR3 length: 17 amino acids. The CDR3 loop is CATSDFLAGGGTDTQYF. Here the CDR3 DNA reads TGTGCCACCAGTGATTTCTTGGCGGGGGGGGGCACAGATACGCAGTATTTT.

The rearrangement joins TRBV19 to TRBJ1-5; D is perhaps TRBD1 (6 bases). The germline CDR1 and CDR2 sequences are LNHDA and SQIVND (reference sequence). The CDR3 totals 15 residues. Between the trimmed V and J ends, which lost 2 bases and 7 bases, there was a span of 15 bases. CDR3 DNA: TGTGCCAGTAGTATAACGAGCAGGGGTGGCCAGCCCCAGCATTTT. This gives the protein CASSITSRGGQPQHF. The full variable domain, rest sourced from reference TRBV19 and TRBJ1-5, is DGGITQSPKYLFRKEGQNVTLSCEQNLNHDAMYWYRQDPGQGLRLIYYSQIVNDFQKGDIAEGYSVSREKKESFPLTVTSAQKNPTAFYLCASSITSRGGQPQHFGDGTRLSIL.

The chain links TRBV6-5 to TRBJ2-7; 10 bases are a match to TRBD2. The CDR3 runs to 15 residues. Germline-derived CDR1 and CDR2 are MNHEY and SVGAGI. V shed 4 bases and J 6 bases; nucleotides not matched to a gene: 9. CDR3 coding DNA: TGTGCCAGCAGTTTGGGGCTAGCGGGGGTGGGCGAGCAGTACGTC. It translates to CASSLGLAGVGEQYV.

This clone was observed a handful of times. The V and J genes are TRBV7-2 and TRBJ1-1, with a possible D match to TRBD1 (6 bases). V gave up 5 bases and J gave up 0 bases, with 13 bases separating them. This CDR3 comprises 15 residues. Germline lookup yields CDR1 SGHTA and CDR2 FQGNSA. CDR3: CASSPDSTMNTEAFF. CDR3 sequence (DNA): TGTGCCAGCAGCCCGGACAGCACTATGAACACTGAAGCTTTCTTT.

The CDR3 DNA is TGTGCCAGCAGCCAGACTAGGGGAGATACGCAGTATTTT. This gives the protein CASSQTRGDTQYF. The rearrangement uses TRBV14 and TRBJ2-3; D perhaps matches TRBD2 (6 bases). Trimming took 3 bases from V and 5 from J, leaving 9 bases between them. The germline V gene has CDR1 SGHDN and CDR2 FVKESK. The length of the CDR3 is 13 residues.

CDR3 bases: TGTGCCAGCAGCCCCGCGGGGTGGGGCGAGACCCAGTACTTC. Translating gives CASSPAGWGETQYF. The genes are TRBV5-8 and TRBJ2-5, with D maybe TRBD2 (6 bases). This CDR3 comprises 14 residues. The germline gives CDR1 SGHTS, CDR2 YDEGEE. V dropped 4 bases and J dropped 5 bases, with 15 bases sitting between them.

The DNA of the CDR3 is TGTGCCAGCAGCGTAGGGACTAGCGGGTCAGATACGCAGTATTTT. This sequence encodes CASSVGTSGSDTQYF. The chain couples TRBV9 to TRBJ2-3; 11 bases are shared with TRBD2. V trimming: 0 bases; J trimming: 4 bases; junction bases outside the gene matches: 1. There are 15 residues in the CDR3. Germline CDR1 reads SGDLS; CDR2 reads YYNGEE. The full variable domain, with the rest looked up from reference TRBV9 and TRBJ2-3, is DSGVTQTPKHLITATGQRVTLRCSPRSGDLSVYWYQQSLDQGLQFLIQYYNGEERAKGNILERFSAQQFPDLHSELNLSSLELGDSALYFCASSVGTSGSDTQYFGPGTRLTVL.

V is TRBV7-2 and J is TRBJ2-2, with D perhaps matching TRBD2 (5 bases). Per the germline V gene, CDR1 is SGHTA and CDR2 is FQGNSA. Trimming shortened V by 5 bases and J by 0 bases, and 10 bases separated the two germline ends. CDR3 size: 15 residues. The CDR3 DNA sequence: TGTGCCAGCAGCCGTACTAGGTCGAACACCGGGGAGCTGTTTTTT. Translated, it gives CASSRTRSNTGELFF.

The rearrangement links TRBV14 to TRBJ2-5; possible D gene TRBD2, 7 bases. Germline loops: CDR1 SGHDN, CDR2 FVKESK. V gave up 2 bases and J gave up 5 bases, with 18 bases separating them. The CDR3 is made up of 16 amino acids. The CDR3 sequence: CASSQTTGGWLETQYF. The CDR3 DNA is TGTGCCAGCAGCCAAACGACGGGGGGCTGGTTGGAGACCCAGTACTTC.

The chain's CDR3 is CASSPDRGLGTDTQYF. CDR3 in DNA: TGTGCCAGCTCACCCGACAGGGGGCTTGGCACAGATACGCAGTATTTT. The J gene is TRBJ2-3, the V gene TRBV18; TRBD1 matches 10 bases. This CDR3 has 16 amino acids. CDR1 KGHSH and CDR2 LQKENI come from the germline V gene. V lost 3 bases, J lost 1 base, and 4 bases stayed unmatched.